This T cell receptor beta chain was found in a study of CD8 T cells in ankylosing spondylitis. This clonotype was counted a few times. Its antigen remains unknown. The germline V gene has CDR1 SGHRS and CDR2 YFSETQ. CDR3 length equals 15 residues. The V gene lost 5 bases and the J gene lost 2 bases, with 17 bases spanning the gap. TCRdb ran MiXCR on the 5' RACE reads and lists one entry per CDR3 protein. The table has about 420,000 distinct CDR3 sequences, 20% to 25% seen once. General study results and limits: Blood of patients with ankylosing spondylitis appeared to be characterized by a TCR beta motif of eight highly homologous variants. Some motif variants had been reported before (in reactive arthritis synovial fluid and blood). In ankylosing spondylitis patients, matched synovial fluid reportedly showed significant enrichment of disease-linked clones.

Source material: blood, either unsorted or a sorted T cell fraction (not recorded which). The V and J genes are TRBV5-1 and TRBJ2-7, with D perhaps TRBD2 (5 bases). The clonotype originates from a male donor with ankylosing spondylitis. The CDR3 sequence: CASRLSPGTTYEQYF. In nucleotides, the CDR3 is TGCGCCAGCAGACTTTCCCCGGGAACCACCTACGAGCAGTACTTC.